The clone carrying this T cell receptor (beta chain) has only a few counts. Its antigen is unknown. The sample belongs to a study of response to subunit inactivated influenza vaccine. One entry per CDR3 protein, called by TCRdb with MiXCR from the RT-PCR reads. The table lists a few hundred thousand distinct CDR3 sequences, 12% of them singletons. Trimming stripped 3 bases from V and 5 bases from J, with 17 bases between. This CDR3 has 16 amino acids. CDR1 is SGHRS and CDR2 is YFSETQ in the germline V gene. Regarding the study as a whole: Every seasonal influenza vaccination brings in few new T cells, the authors suggested.

Sequences were derived from non-naive T cells sorted from PBMCs, sampled around two weeks before vaccination. The rearrangement joins TRBV5-1 to TRBJ2-2; D is ambiguous. The receptor was isolated from a man aged 45-65 years who received an inactivated influenza vaccine. CDR3 loop: CASSSLPDPGTGELFF. The DNA of the CDR3 is TGCGCCAGCAGCTCCCTACCGGACCCCGGTACCGGGGAGCTGTTTTTT.